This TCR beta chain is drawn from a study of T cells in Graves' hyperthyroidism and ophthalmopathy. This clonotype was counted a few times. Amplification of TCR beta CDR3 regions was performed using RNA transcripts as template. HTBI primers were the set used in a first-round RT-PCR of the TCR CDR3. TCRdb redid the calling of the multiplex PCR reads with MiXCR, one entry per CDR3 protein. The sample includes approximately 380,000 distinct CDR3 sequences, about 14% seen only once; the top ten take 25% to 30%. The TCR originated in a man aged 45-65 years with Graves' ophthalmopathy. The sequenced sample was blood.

CDR3 sequence (DNA): TGCAGCGTTGTTGGTCGGTTCGGCAATGAGCAGTTCTTC. Translated, it gives CSVVGRFGNEQFF. This sequence joins TRBV29-1 and TRBJ2-1; no clear D. The CDR3 is 13 residues long. Germline assignment: CDR1 SQVTM and CDR2 ANQGSEA. Trimming cost V 4 bases and J 6 bases, with 13 bases left between them.